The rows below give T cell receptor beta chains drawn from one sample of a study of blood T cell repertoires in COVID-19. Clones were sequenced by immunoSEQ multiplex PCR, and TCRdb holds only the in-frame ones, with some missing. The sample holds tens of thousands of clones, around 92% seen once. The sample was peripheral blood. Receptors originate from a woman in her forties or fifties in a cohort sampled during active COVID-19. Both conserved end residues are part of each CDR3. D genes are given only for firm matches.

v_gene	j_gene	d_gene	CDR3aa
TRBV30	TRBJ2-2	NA	CAWALAIRAGELFF
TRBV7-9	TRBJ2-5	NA	CASSLDRASETQYF
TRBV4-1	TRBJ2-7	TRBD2	CASSQGRNSGSTEQYF
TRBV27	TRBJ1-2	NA	CASSPQVPHGYTF
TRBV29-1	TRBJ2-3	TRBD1	CSVELTDRGTQWVTDTQYF
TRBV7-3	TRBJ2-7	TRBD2	CASSRGGGSYEQYF
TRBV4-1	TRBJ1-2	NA	CASSQGGGNHYGYTF
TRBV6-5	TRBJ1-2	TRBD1	CASSTTGLSGYTF
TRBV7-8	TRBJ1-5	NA	CASAFGTAGVGQPQHF
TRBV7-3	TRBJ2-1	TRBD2	CASSLGPSGRWGGEQFF
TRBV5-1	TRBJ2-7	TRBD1	CASSPGTGTYEQYF
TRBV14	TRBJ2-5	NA	CASSQGSGDWTQYF
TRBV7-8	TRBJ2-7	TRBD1	CASSPLPGGYEQYF
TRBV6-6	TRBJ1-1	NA	CASSYYDRGFEAFF
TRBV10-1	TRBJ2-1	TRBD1	CASSSEGQGAYNEQFF
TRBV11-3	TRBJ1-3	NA	CASSLAGTGGNTIYF
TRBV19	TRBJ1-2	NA	CASSEGLAGGYTF
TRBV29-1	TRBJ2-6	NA	CSVGSGIYSGANVLTF
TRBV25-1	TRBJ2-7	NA	CASSEGGRYEQYF
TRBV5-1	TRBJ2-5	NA	CASSGASGETQYF
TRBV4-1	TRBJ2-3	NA	CASSPGMLVDTQYF
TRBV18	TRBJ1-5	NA	CASSPREGNEPQHF
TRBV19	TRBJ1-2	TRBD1	CASRQGAGGYTF
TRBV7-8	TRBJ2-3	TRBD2	CASSPRLGGGATDTQYF
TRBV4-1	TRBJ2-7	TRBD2	CASSQEPTSGDYEQYF
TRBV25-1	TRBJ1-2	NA	CASSLGWDTYGYTF
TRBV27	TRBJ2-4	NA	CASSYSPRLAGRASGNIQYF
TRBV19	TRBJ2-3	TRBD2	CASNLAGLTDTQYF
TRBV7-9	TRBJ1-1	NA	CASSFEEAFF
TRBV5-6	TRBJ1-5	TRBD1	CASSLDRGSNQPQHF
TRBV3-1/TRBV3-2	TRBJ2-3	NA	CASTQRGTDTQYF
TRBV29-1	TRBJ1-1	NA	CSVEDRRRGEAFF
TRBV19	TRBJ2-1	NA	CASSIQPFAGRENEQFF
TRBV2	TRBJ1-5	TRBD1	CASSESGQVYQPQHF
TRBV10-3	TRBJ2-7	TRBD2	CAISTPGLGREQYF
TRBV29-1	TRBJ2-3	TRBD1	CSVTGTGLSGTDTQYF
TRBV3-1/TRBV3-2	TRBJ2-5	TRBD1	CASSQAGTGGETQYF
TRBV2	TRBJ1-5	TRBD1	CASRGQGEQPQHF
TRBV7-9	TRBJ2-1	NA	CASSHRTENNEQFF